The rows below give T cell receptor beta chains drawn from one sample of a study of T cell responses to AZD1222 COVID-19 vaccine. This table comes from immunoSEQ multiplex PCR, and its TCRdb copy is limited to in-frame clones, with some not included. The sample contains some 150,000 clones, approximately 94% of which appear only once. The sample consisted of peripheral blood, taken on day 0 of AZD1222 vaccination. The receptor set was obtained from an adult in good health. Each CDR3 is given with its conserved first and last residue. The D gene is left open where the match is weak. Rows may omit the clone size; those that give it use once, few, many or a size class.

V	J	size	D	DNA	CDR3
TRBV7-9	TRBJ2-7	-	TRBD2	TGTGCCAGCAGCCCGGGACTAGCGGGAGATCTGCAGTACTTC	CASSPGLAGDLQYF
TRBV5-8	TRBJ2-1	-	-	TGTGCCAGCAGCTTTACAGGGATCGGCTCCTACAATGAGCAGTTCTTC	CASSFTGIGSYNEQFF
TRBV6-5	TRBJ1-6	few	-	TGTGCCAGCAGTTACCCAGGGGTGGGTTCACCCCTCCACTTT	CASSYPGVGSPLHF
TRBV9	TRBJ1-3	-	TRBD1	TGTGCCAGCAGCACCACAGGGGCCCCTGGAAACACCATATATTTT	CASSTTGAPGNTIYF
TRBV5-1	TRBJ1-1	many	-	TGCGCCAGCAGCTTGCAGGTCAGCTTGAACACTGAAGCTTTCTTT	CASSLQVSLNTEAFF
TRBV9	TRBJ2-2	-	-	TGTGCCAGCAGCGCCACCAGCACCGGGGAGCTGTTTTTT	CASSATSTGELFF
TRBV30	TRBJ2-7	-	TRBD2	TGTGCCTGGAGTGGGGCTAGCGGGGGCCCCTACGAGCAGTACTTC	CAWSGASGGPYEQYF
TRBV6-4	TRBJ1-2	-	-	TGTGCCAGCAGTGACTCAGGACATGGCTACACCTTC	CASSDSGHGYTF
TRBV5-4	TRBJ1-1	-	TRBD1	TGTGCCAGCAGCTTGGCAGGGGGCAACACTGAAGCTTTCTTT	CASSLAGGNTEAFF
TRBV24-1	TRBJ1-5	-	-	TGTGCCACCAGCCCTGGCTGGAATCAGCCCCAGCATTTT	CATSPGWNQPQHF
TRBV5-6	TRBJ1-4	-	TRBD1	TGTGCCAGCAGCACACCCGACAGGGGGCCTACTAATGAAAAACTGTTTTTT	CASSTPDRGPTNEKLFF
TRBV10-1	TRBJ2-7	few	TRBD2	TGCGCCAGCAGTGAGTTGGCTAGCGGGAGGAGGCACGAGCAGTACTTC	CASSELASGRRHEQYF
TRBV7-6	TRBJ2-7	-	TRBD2	TGTGCCAGCAGCCCGGGGGGACTAGAGGGCTCCGAGCAGTACTTC	CASSPGGLEGSEQYF
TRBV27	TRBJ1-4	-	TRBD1	TGTGCCAGCAGTCTGCACAGGGGATCGGGGGAAAAACTGTTTTTT	CASSLHRGSGEKLFF
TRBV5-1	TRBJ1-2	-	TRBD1	TGCGCCAGCAGCCCGGACGGCAGGGGGACCTTTGGCTATGGCTACACCTTC	CASSPDGRGTFGYGYTF
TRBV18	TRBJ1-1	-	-	TGTGCCAGCTCACCCGACAGACTGAACACTGAAGCTTTCTTT	CASSPDRLNTEAFF
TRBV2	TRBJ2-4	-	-	TGTGCCAGCAGTGCGGAGCGTCAAAACATTCAGTACTTC	CASSAERQNIQYF
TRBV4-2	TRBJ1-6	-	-	TGTGCCAGCAGCCAACGTGGGGCCGGTCCACCCCTCCACTTT	CASSQRGAGPPLHF
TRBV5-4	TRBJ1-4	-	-	TGTGCCATAAGGGAGTTTGGACAGAGTAATGAAAAACTGTTTTTT	CAIREFGQSNEKLFF
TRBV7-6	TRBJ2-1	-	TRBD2	TGTGCCAGCAGCCCTCGCAGGGGGGGGGCGCGGACTAGCGGGAGTTTAGGCAATGAGCAGTTCTTC	CASSPRRGGARTSGSLGNEQFF
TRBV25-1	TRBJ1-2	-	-	TGTGCCAGCAGGGCTAACTATGGCTACACCTTC	CASRANYGYTF
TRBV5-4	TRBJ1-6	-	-	TGTGCCAGCAGCTTGGTGGGTTCCTATAATTCACCCCTCCACTTT	CASSLVGSYNSPLHF
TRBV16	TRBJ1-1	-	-	TGTGCCAGCAGCCCAAAACGACAGAACACTGAAGCTTTCTTT	CASSPKRQNTEAFF
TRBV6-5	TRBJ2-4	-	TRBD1	TGTGCCAGCAAGACAGGGGTGTTAGCCAAAAACATTCAGTACTTC	CASKTGVLAKNIQYF
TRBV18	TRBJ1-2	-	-	TGTGCCAGCTCACTCAGGGATTCTGGCTACACCTTC	CASSLRDSGYTF
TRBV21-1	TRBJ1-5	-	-	TGTGCCAGCGTCCCCGGGACAGGGAGGGGGAGCAATCAGCCCCAGCATTTT	CASVPGTGRGSNQPQHF
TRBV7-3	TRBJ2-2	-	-	TGTGCCAGCAGCCCACGGCGGGGCAGAGAGACCGGGGAGCTGTTTTTT	CASSPRRGRETGELFF
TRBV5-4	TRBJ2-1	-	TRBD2	TGTGCCAGCAGCTTCACTAGCGGGGGTTTCTACAATGAGCAGTTCTTC	CASSFTSGGFYNEQFF
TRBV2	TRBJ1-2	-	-	TGTGCCAGCAGAAAGATTAACTATGGCTACACCTTC	CASRKINYGYTF
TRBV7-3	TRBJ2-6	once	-	TGTGCCAGCAGCCGAGACTTTGGGGGATCTGGGGCCAACGTCCTGACTTTC	CASSRDFGGSGANVLTF
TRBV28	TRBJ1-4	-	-	TGTGCCAGCAGGGCGGACACACAGAGGCTGTTTTTT	CASRADTQRLFF
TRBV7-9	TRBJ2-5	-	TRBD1	TGTGCCAGCAGCTTTGGGGACAGGGTGGAGACCCAGTACTTC	CASSFGDRVETQYF
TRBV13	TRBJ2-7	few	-	TGTGCCAGCAGAGAACAGGGCCGGGTGTCCTACGAGCAGTACTTC	CASREQGRVSYEQYF
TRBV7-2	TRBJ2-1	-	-	TGTGCCAGCAGCCCATCCCGTACCACCGGGTCCAGCTCCTACAATGAGCAGTTCTTC	CASSPSRTTGSSSYNEQFF
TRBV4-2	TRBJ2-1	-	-	TGTGCCAGCAGCCAAGAACTGGACGATTACAATGAGCAGTTCTTC	CASSQELDDYNEQFF
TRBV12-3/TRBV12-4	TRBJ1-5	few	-	TGTGCCAGCAGTTTTGTGAGGGGGGGCGGGCAGCATTTT	CASSFVRGGGQHF
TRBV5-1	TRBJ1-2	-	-	TGCGCCAGCAGCGCGGACAGTTCTAACTATGGCTACACCTTC	CASSADSSNYGYTF
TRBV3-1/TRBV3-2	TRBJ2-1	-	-	TGTGCCAGCAGCCAAGATGCTTTGGCGGCCCTGCAGTTCTTC	CASSQDALAALQFF
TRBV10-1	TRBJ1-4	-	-	TGCGCCAGCAGTGAGGGCAGAACAACTAATGAAAAACTGTTTTTT	CASSEGRTTNEKLFF
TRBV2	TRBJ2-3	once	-	TGTGCCAGCAGTGAAAGGAAGGCTAGCACAGATACGCAGTATTTT	CASSERKASTDTQYF
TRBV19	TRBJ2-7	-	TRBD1	TGTGCCAGTAGTGACCCGGACAGGGGACACGAGCAGTACTTC	CASSDPDRGHEQYF
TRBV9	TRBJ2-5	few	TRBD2	TGTGCCAGCAGCGTAGGCGGAACCGGGGGGGAGACCCAGTACTTC	CASSVGGTGGETQYF
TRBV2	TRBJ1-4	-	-	TGTGCCAGTGTCCAGGGGACTGCAACTAATGAAAAACTGTTTTTT	CASVQGTATNEKLFF
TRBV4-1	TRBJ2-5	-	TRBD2	TGCGCCAGCAGCCATTCGAGCGGGGGGCGAGAGACCCAGTACTTC	CASSHSSGGRETQYF
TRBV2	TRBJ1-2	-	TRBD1	TGTGCCAGCAGCCGACAGGGGGCAGACTATGGCTACACCTTC	CASSRQGADYGYTF
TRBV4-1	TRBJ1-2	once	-	TGCGCCAGCAGCCTCGGGGCTAACTATGGCTACACCTTC	CASSLGANYGYTF
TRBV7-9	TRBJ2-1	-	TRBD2	TGTGCCAGCAGCTTAGGTGTTAGCGGGATGGGTGGGGCGTTCTTC	CASSLGVSGMGGAFF
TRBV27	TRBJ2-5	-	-	TGTGCCAGCAGTCAAAGGTCCTCGACGGTGACCCAGTACTTC	CASSQRSSTVTQYF
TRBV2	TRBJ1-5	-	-	TGTGCCAGCAGGGGTGACAGTCTCGGAGGCAATCAGCCCCAGCATTTT	CASRGDSLGGNQPQHF
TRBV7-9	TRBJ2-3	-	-	TGTGCCAGCAGCTTCGGGGACGGGGCAGATACGCAGTATTTT	CASSFGDGADTQYF
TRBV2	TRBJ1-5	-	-	TGTGCCAGCCGGGCAAATAGCAATCAGCCCCAGCATTTT	CASRANSNQPQHF
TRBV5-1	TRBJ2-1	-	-	TGCGCCAGCGAGGGCGGCTCGGGAACTGAGCAGTTCTTC	CASEGGSGTEQFF
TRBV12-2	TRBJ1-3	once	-	TGTGCAAGTCGCTTAGCGTGGGACAGGGGGGACACCATATATTTT	CASRLAWDRGDTIYF
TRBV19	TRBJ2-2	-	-	TGTGCCACTAGTGGTTTGATGGGCACCGGGGAGCTGTTTTTT	CATSGLMGTGELFF
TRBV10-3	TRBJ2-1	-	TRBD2	TGTGCCATCAGCAAGACTAGCGGTTTAACCGTGAGTGAGCAGTTCTTC	CAISKTSGLTVSEQFF
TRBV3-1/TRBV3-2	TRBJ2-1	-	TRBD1	TGTGCCAGCAGCCGTCGACAGGGAAGTAATCATGAGCAGTTCTTC	CASSRRQGSNHEQFF
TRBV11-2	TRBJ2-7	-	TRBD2	TGTGCCAGCAGCTCAGCGGGAGGTGCCTACGAGCAGTACTTC	CASSSAGGAYEQYF